This passage covers 2 T cell receptor beta chains from one sample sequenced in a study of T cell repertoires in cytomegalovirus infection. TCRdb fed the reads into MiXCR, producing one record per CDR3 protein. Of around 530,000 distinct CDR3 sequences in the sample, around 27% were seen once. Sample: PBMCs. The receptors here all came from a human donor in good health (CMV status not recorded). Some clones in this sample may be carry-over from other donors' samples.

This chain uses TRBV20-1 with TRBJ2-3; D perhaps matches TRBD1 (8 bases). There are 15 residues in the CDR3. The ends were cut back, 6 bases at V and 6 bases at J, with 22 bases in the middle. The germline CDR1 and CDR2 sequences are DFQATT and SNEGSKA (reference sequence). The CDR3 reads CSAVLTGGVPDTQYF. The CDR3 DNA sequence: TGCAGTGCGGTACTCACAGGGGGGGTTCCGGATACGCAGTATTTT.

This clonotype has a count of ten or more. The chain links TRBV7-2 to TRBJ2-1, with D possibly being TRBD2 (6 bases). The ends were cut back, 1 base at V and 4 bases at J, with 11 bases in the middle. The CDR3 totals 15 residues. Germline CDR1 SGHTA, CDR2 FQGNSA. CDR3 sequence reads: CASSLVASDYNEQFF. CDR3 in DNA: TGTGCCAGCAGCTTAGTGGCTAGCGATTACAATGAGCAGTTCTTC.